Listed below are T cell receptor beta chains from one sample, sequenced in a study of T cells in Graves' hyperthyroidism and ophthalmopathy. TCRdb re-derived calls from the multiplex PCR reads in MiXCR, one entry per CDR3 protein. The sample has some 600,000 distinct CDR3 sequences; 40% to 55% are singletons. Sequenced: peripheral blood or thyroid tissue (not recorded which). These receptor sequences come from a woman aged 18-29 years with Graves' hyperthyroidism. CDR3s include the opening cysteine and the closing phenylalanine or tryptophan. D genes are given only for firm matches. The size of a clone is reported for some rows only, either as once, few or many, or as a class for expanded clones.

d_gene,abundance,v_gene,j_gene,CDR3aa,CDR3nt
TRBD2,-,TRBV14,TRBJ2-5,CASSPAREQETQYF,TGTGCCAGCAGCCCTGCGCGGGAGCAGGAGACCCAGTACTTC
-,-,TRBV7-6,TRBJ1-2,CASSLEGDNYGYTF,TGTGCCAGCAGCTTAGAAGGGGACAACTATGGCTACACCTTC
TRBD1,-,TRBV7-6,TRBJ2-5,CASSRRQGVIEETQYF,TGTGCCAGCAGCCGAAGACAGGGGGTAATTGAAGAGACCCAGTACTTC
-,few,TRBV7-2,TRBJ1-4,CASSRDEIRDEKLFF,TGTGCCAGCAGCCGGGATGAGATCAGGGATGAAAAACTGTTTTTT
-,-,TRBV7-2,TRBJ2-7,CAGSPRVSYEQYF,TGTGCCGGCAGTCCCAGGGTCTCCTACGAGCAGTACTTC
TRBD2,few,TRBV20-1,TRBJ2-7,CSASGGRAVEQYF,TGCAGTGCTAGTGGCGGGAGGGCCGTCGAGCAGTACTTC
TRBD2,-,TRBV29-1,TRBJ2-5,CSVEGTSGSFETQYF,TGCAGCGTTGAGGGGACTAGCGGGAGCTTCGAGACCCAGTACTTC
TRBD1,-,TRBV10-3,TRBJ2-7,CAISLQGVGNEQYF,TGTGCCATCAGCCTACAGGGGGTCGGGAACGAGCAGTACTTC
TRBD1,-,TRBV5-1,TRBJ2-2,CASSFSTGIAGELFF,TGCGCCAGCAGCTTTTCGACAGGGATCGCCGGGGAGCTGTTTTTT
-,-,TRBV19,TRBJ2-2,CASSIDTVVTGELFF,TGTGCCAGTAGTATAGATACTGTGGTCACCGGGGAGCTGTTTTTT
TRBD1,many,TRBV11-2,TRBJ1-2,CASSTGTGDYGYTF,TGTGCCAGCAGCACCGGGACAGGGGACTATGGCTACACCTTC
-,-,TRBV20-1,TRBJ1-5,CSARELGYSNQPQHF,TGCAGTGCTAGAGAGTTGGGGTATAGCAATCAGCCCCAGCATTTT
-,-,TRBV5-1,TRBJ1-2,CASREGNYGYTF,TGCGCCAGCAGGGAGGGCAACTATGGCTACACCTTC
-,once,TRBV6-5,TRBJ1-2,CAISYGGFYGYTF,TGTGCCATCAGTTACGGGGGTTTCTATGGCTACACCTTC
-,-,TRBV2,TRBJ2-7,CATSSFRDSRTYEQYF,TGTGCTACTAGCAGTTTTCGGGACTCCCGAACCTACGAGCAGTACTTC
TRBD1,-,TRBV10-3,TRBJ2-7,CAISEMGQGSYEQYF,TGTGCCATCAGTGAGATGGGACAGGGATCCTACGAGCAGTACTTC
-,many,TRBV25-1,TRBJ1-1,CATQRGGAEAFF,TGTGCCACCCAAAGGGGGGGGGCTGAAGCTTTCTTT
-,-,TRBV29-1,TRBJ2-6,CSFEQQGPFTGANVLTF,TGCAGTTTTGAACAACAGGGCCCCTTCACTGGGGCCAACGTCCTGACTTTC
-,few,TRBV24-1,TRBJ1-1,CATRGQMNTEAFF,TGTGCCACCAGAGGACAGATGAACACTGAAGCTTTCTTT
-,few,TRBV6-6,TRBJ2-7,CASTHTARYEQYF,TGTGCCAGCACGCACACGGCCCGATACGAGCAGTACTTC
-,few,TRBV7-2,TRBJ1-2,CASSFGTPGGGYTF,TGTGCCAGCAGCTTTGGGACGCCCGGAGGTGGCTACACCTTC
-,-,TRBV10-3,TRBJ1-1,CASSDAGPGNTEAFF,TGTGCCAGCAGTGACGCAGGCCCAGGGAACACTGAAGCTTTCTTT
-,many,TRBV19,TRBJ1-6,CASSATGSYNSPLHF,TGTGCCAGTAGTGCAACAGGGTCCTATAATTCACCCCTCCACTTT
TRBD1,-,TRBV5-5,TRBJ2-5,CASSPDRATQYF,TGTGCCAGCAGCCCGGACAGGGCGACCCAGTACTTC
TRBD2,few,TRBV7-2,TRBJ2-2,CASSQTPLAAHGGELFF,TGTGCCAGCAGTCAGACCCCACTAGCGGCACATGGCGGGGAGCTGTTTTTT
TRBD1,-,TRBV12-3/TRBV12-4,TRBJ2-7,CASSNGQGGREQYF,TGTGCCAGCAGCAATGGACAGGGCGGGCGGGAGCAGTACTTC
-,few,TRBV7-8,TRBJ2-5,CASSPLRVTQETQYF,TGTGCCAGCAGCCCCCTCCGGGTCACACAAGAGACCCAGTACTTC
-,-,TRBV7-9,TRBJ2-7,CASSLAGKGDQYF,TGTGCCAGCAGCTTAGCGGGGAAGGGCGATCAGTACTTC
TRBD2,-,TRBV15,TRBJ2-7,CATTTSGRTYEQYF,TGTGCCACCACCACTAGCGGGAGGACGTACGAGCAGTACTTC
TRBD1,-,TRBV9,TRBJ2-7,CASSVAGTGGFYEQYF,TGTGCCAGCAGCGTGGCCGGGACAGGGGGCTTCTACGAGCAGTACTTC
-,-,TRBV10-3,TRBJ1-6,CAISSDQHNSPLHF,TGTGCCATCAGTAGCGACCAACATAATTCACCCCTCCACTTT
TRBD1,few,TRBV27,TRBJ1-4,CASSAQGAGGEKLFF,TGTGCCAGCAGTGCTCAGGGGGCGGGAGGTGAAAAACTGTTTTTT
-,-,TRBV2,TRBJ1-3,CASTGTSGNTIYF,TGTGCCAGCACCGGGACCTCTGGAAACACCATATATTTT
TRBD2,-,TRBV2,TRBJ2-7,CAIRAPTSGAYEQYF,TGTGCCATCAGAGCACCGACTAGCGGGGCCTACGAGCAGTACTTC
-,-,TRBV2,TRBJ1-3,CASSITGRNSGNTIYF,TGTGCCAGCAGCATAACGGGACGGAACTCTGGAAACACCATATATTTT
TRBD1,few,TRBV14,TRBJ1-1,CASSIHRTGDEAFF,TGTGCCAGCAGCATCCACCGGACAGGGGATGAAGCTTTCTTT
-,many,TRBV15,TRBJ1-5,CATARVNQPQHF,TGTGCCACCGCAAGGGTCAATCAGCCCCAGCATTTT
TRBD1,-,TRBV2,TRBJ1-6,CASSEDRGRSPLHF,TGTGCCAGCAGTGAAGACAGGGGGCGGTCACCCCTCCACTTT
-,-,TRBV10-3,TRBJ1-3,CASSERGNSGNTIYF,TGTGCCAGCAGTGAAAGGGGAAACTCTGGAAACACCATATATTTT
TRBD1,-,TRBV7-9,TRBJ2-5,CASCSRDRAQETQYF,TGTGCCAGCTGCTCCCGGGACAGAGCACAAGAGACCCAGTACTTC
TRBD1,many,TRBV7-2,TRBJ2-7,CASSSGTGGQVQYF,TGTGCCAGCAGCTCCGGGACAGGGGGGCAGGTGCAGTACTTC
-,-,TRBV7-3,TRBJ2-5,CASSLVIGAGTQYF,TGTGCCAGCAGCTTAGTTATAGGGGCGGGGACCCAGTACTTC
TRBD1,-,TRBV2,TRBJ1-2,CASSRYPGQTYGYTF,TGTGCCAGCAGTCGATATCCGGGACAGACATATGGCTACACCTTC
-,-,TRBV7-9,TRBJ1-6,CASSQRAGGDSPLHF,TGTGCCAGCAGCCAACGAGCGGGAGGCGATTCACCCCTCCACTTT
-,-,TRBV2,TRBJ1-1,CASSRDLGTTGNTEAFF,TGTGCCAGCAGTCGGGACCTTGGGACGACAGGGAACACTGAAGCTTTCTTT
-,-,TRBV7-2,TRBJ2-5,CASSASRAGETQYF,TGTGCCAGCAGCGCCTCCCGGGCGGGAGAGACCCAGTACTTC
-,-,TRBV7-9,TRBJ2-7,CASSLAWEAEQYF,TGTGCCAGCAGCTTAGCGTGGGAGGCCGAGCAGTACTTC
TRBD2,once,TRBV7-9,TRBJ2-7,CASSLATSGRSSEQYF,TGTGCCAGCAGCTTAGCCACTAGCGGGAGATCCAGCGAGCAGTACTTC
TRBD1,many,TRBV7-9,TRBJ1-1,CASSSGQGGIF,TGTGCCAGCAGCTCCGGACAGGGAGGGATCTTT
-,few,TRBV6-1,TRBJ2-2,CASSLDGYANTGELFF,TGTGCCAGCAGTCTGGACGGCTACGCGAACACCGGGGAGCTGTTTTTT
-,-,TRBV25-1,TRBJ2-5,CASSPPGAETQYF,TGTGCCAGCAGTCCCCCGGGAGCAGAGACCCAGTACTTC
TRBD1,-,TRBV2,TRBJ1-1,CASSPRAGQGAGNTEAFF,TGTGCCAGCTCACCACGGGCAGGACAGGGGGCGGGTAACACTGAAGCTTTCTTT
TRBD1,-,TRBV25-1,TRBJ1-6,CASSLGQGENSPLHF,TGTGCCAGCAGTCTCGGACAGGGTGAAAATTCACCCCTCCACTTT
TRBD1,-,TRBV7-9,TRBJ1-1,CASSTGTGLNTEAFF,TGTGCCAGCAGCACCGGGACAGGCCTGAACACTGAAGCTTTCTTT